These 23 T cell receptor beta chains were all obtained from the same sample, sequenced in a study of blood T cell repertoires in COVID-19. Method: immunoSEQ multiplex PCR; TCRdb's copy keeps in-frame clones and lacks some. The sample includes more than 80,000 clones, approximately 88% of them seen just once. The sequencing input was peripheral blood. These receptors were obtained from a woman in her sixties with COVID-19, enrolled during active disease.

This clone was detected a few times. This chain connects TRBV6-2 or TRBV6-3 to TRBJ1-1, with D tentatively TRBD1 (5 bases). The germline V gene has CDR1 MNHEY and CDR2 SVGEGT. The CDR3 is 13 residues long. Trimming shortened V by 4 bases and J by 1 base, and 7 bases separated the two germline ends. DNA for the CDR3: TGTGCCAGCAGTTGGCAGGGGAACACTGAAGCTTTCTTT. Amino acid sequence: CASSWQGNTEAFF.

This clone has just one count. This rearrangement joins TRBV5-1 to TRBJ2-1, with 13 positions matching TRBD2. V gave up 6 bases and J gave up 9 bases; unmatched junction bases: 9. This CDR3 has 15 amino acids. From germline, CDR1 is SGHRS and CDR2 YFSETQ. The CDR3 here is CASTLTSGGRGEQFF. CDR3 nucleotides: TGCGCCAGCACCCTGACTAGCGGGGGGCGCGGTGAGCAGTTCTTC.

The chain links TRBV29-1 to TRBJ1-2; TRBD1 might be the D (6 bases). The V end was cut by 7 bases, the J end by 8 bases, with 14 bases between. This CDR3 is 11 amino acids long. The V gene's germline CDR1 is SQVTM and CDR2 ANQGSEA. This chain's CDR3 is CSAAGERGYTF. The CDR3 coding sequence is TGCAGCGCTGCAGGGGAACGGGGCTACACCTTC.

The chain is built from TRBV9 and TRBJ1-1, with D tentatively TRBD1 (5 bases). The CDR3 runs to 14 residues. V was pared by 2 bases and J by 4 bases, with 12 bases between. CDR1 and CDR2 from the germline V gene are SGDLS and YYNGEE. The CDR3 is CASSVRGGGTEAFF. The CDR3, as DNA: TGTGCCAGCAGCGTCCGTGGGGGAGGCACTGAAGCTTTCTTT.

CDR3 residues: CASSGGSGQPQHF. The DNA of the CDR3 is TGCGCCAGCAGCGGAGGGAGCGGGCAGCCCCAGCATTTT. V usage is TRBV5-1 and J usage is TRBJ1-5; unclear D gene. The germline V and J ends were trimmed by 4 bases and 7 bases, with 12 bases remaining between them. CDR3 length equals 13 residues. Germline V CDR1 and CDR2: SGHRS, YFSETQ.

This clone was detected only a few times. V and J are TRBV9 and TRBJ2-2; D is possibly TRBD2 (5 bases). From germline, CDR1 is SGDLS and CDR2 YYNGEE. Trimming left V 4 bases short and J 0 bases short, with 13 bases between. The CDR3 covers 16 residues. The CDR3 DNA sequence: TGTGCCAGCAGCCCAATCGGGATCGCGAACACCGGGGAGCTGTTTTTT. Translating it yields CASSPIGIANTGELFF.

V is TRBV27 and J is TRBJ2-7; a possible D gene is TRBD2 (5 bases). Per the germline V gene, CDR1 is MNHEY and CDR2 is SMNVEV (reference sequence). V was pared by 4 bases and J by 0 bases, with 16 bases between. This CDR3 is built from 16 residues. CDR3 amino acids: CASSSPLRGSSYEQYF. DNA for the CDR3: TGTGCCAGCAGTTCCCCCCTTCGGGGTTCCTCCTACGAGCAGTACTTC.

The chain is built from TRBV2 and TRBJ2-5; no definite D call. This CDR3 region has 11 residues. The germline V and J ends were trimmed by 7 bases and 3 bases, with 6 bases remaining between them. Germline values: CDR1 SNHLY, CDR2 FYNNEI. The chain's CDR3 is CASNTEETQYF. The DNA of the CDR3 is TGTGCCAGCAATACAGAAGAGACCCAGTACTTC.

V gene TRBV7-9 combines with J gene TRBJ2-4; a weak D match, TRBD1 (7 bases). This CDR3 contains 12 residues. V dropped 2 bases and J dropped 9 bases, with 8 bases sitting between them. Germline loops: CDR1 SEHNR, CDR2 FQNEAQ (reference sequence). The CDR3 loop reads CASSLQGGIQYF. CDR3 nucleotides: TGTGCCAGCAGCTTACAGGGGGGCATTCAGTACTTC. Variable domain in full (rest from reference TRBV7-9 and TRBJ2-4): DTGVSQNPRHKITKRGQNVTFRCDPISEHNRLYWYRQTLGQGPEFLTYFQNEAQLEKSRLLSDRFSAERPKGSFSTLEIQRTEQGDSAMYLCASSLQGGIQYFGAGTRLSVL.

This clone has only a few counts. The chain couples TRBV4-2 to TRBJ2-7; TRBD1 matches at 10 bases. Germline CDR1 is LGHNA and CDR2 is YNFKEQ. Losses at the gene ends were 1 base for V and 2 bases for J; bases not matched to a gene: 8. CDR3 size: 17 residues. The CDR3 spells CASSQAAGTGATYEQYF. In nucleotides, the CDR3 is TGTGCCAGCAGCCAAGCTGCTGGGACAGGGGCCACCTACGAGCAGTACTTC.

J is TRBJ2-2 and V is TRBV28; D perhaps matches TRBD2 (5 bases). CDR1 and CDR2 (germline): MDHEN, SYDVKM. CDR3 size: 15 residues. Deletions cut 3 bases from V and 0 bases from J, with 8 bases between. In nucleotides, the CDR3 is TGTGCCAGCAGTTTCGCGGGCGCGAACACCGGGGAGCTGTTTTTT. This encodes CASSFAGANTGELFF.

V usage is TRBV27 and J usage is TRBJ2-3, with 9 bases that match TRBD1. The CDR3 loop spans 14 amino acids. J was trimmed by 4 bases and V by 6 bases; bases with no gene match: 5. The germline CDR1 and CDR2 sequences are MNHEY and SMNVEV (reference sequence). CDR3 in amino acids: CASSRDRDPDTQYF. The CDR3 coding sequence is TGTGCCAGCAGCCGGGACAGGGACCCAGATACGCAGTATTTT.

The chain employs TRBV11-2 and TRBJ1-1, with D tentatively TRBD1 (5 bases). V was shortened by 6 bases and J by 1 base, with 18 bases between the two germline ends. From germline, CDR1 is SGHAT and CDR2 FQNNGV. The CDR3 spans 16 residues. For the CDR3, the DNA is TGTGCCAGCAGTTCGATGGACAACGCGAGGAACACTGAAGCTTTCTTT. Translation gives CASSSMDNARNTEAFF.

The chain recombines TRBV25-1 with TRBJ1-5; unclear D gene. This CDR3 is built from 10 residues. Germline loops: CDR1 MGHDK, CDR2 SYGVNS. V lost 8 bases, J lost 7 bases, and 6 bases lay in between. CDR3 amino acids: CASPLQPQHF. The DNA of the CDR3 is TGTGCCAGCCCCCTCCAGCCCCAGCATTTT.

J is TRBJ1-2 and V is TRBV29-1; 11 positions match TRBD1. The CDR3 loop spans 12 amino acids. V gave up 7 bases and J gave up 5 bases; unmatched junction bases: 3. The germline V gene has CDR1 SQVTM and CDR2 ANQGSEA. The CDR3 spells CSAGDRGYGYTF. The CDR3 DNA sequence: TGCAGCGCTGGGGACAGGGGGTATGGCTACACCTTC.

In its sample, this clone was seen a few times. The V gene is TRBV28, the J gene TRBJ1-1, with 9 bases lining up with TRBD1. Germline CDR1 reads MDHEN; CDR2 reads SYDVKM. J lost 4 bases, V lost 5 bases, and 5 bases had no gene match. The CDR3 is made up of 14 amino acids. CDR3 in amino acids: CASSRGTGFTEAFF. The CDR3 DNA reads TGTGCCAGCAGTAGGGGGACAGGGTTCACTGAAGCTTTCTTT.

The chain combines TRBV15 with TRBJ2-1; 7 bases are a match to TRBD1. The V gene's germline CDR1 is LNHNV and CDR2 YYDKDF (reference sequence). The V segment lost 4 bases and the J segment 9 bases; nucleotides outside the gene matches: 12. There are 15 residues in the CDR3. CDR3 nucleotides: TGTGCCACCAGCACAGACACAGGGGTGTGGGTTGAGCAGTTCTTC. Amino acid sequence: CATSTDTGVWVEQFF.

V is TRBV7-9 and J is TRBJ2-5; D perhaps matches TRBD1 (6 bases). V shed 5 bases and J shed 1 base, with 11 bases lying between them. Germline CDR1 reads SEHNR; CDR2 reads FQNEAQ (reference sequence). CDR3 length equals 14 residues. In DNA, the CDR3 is TGTGCCAGCAGCCGTAGACAGGTCCAAGAGACCCAGTACTTC. It specifies CASSRRQVQETQYF.

Only one count was recorded for this clone. This rearrangement joins TRBV11-2 to TRBJ1-1; D may be TRBD1 (5 bases). V was shortened by 5 bases and J by 4 bases, with 14 bases between the two germline ends. In germline, CDR1 is SGHAT, CDR2 FQNNGV. CDR3 length: 14 amino acids. The CDR3 here is CASSLAGLVTEAFF. DNA for the CDR3: TGTGCCAGCAGCCTGGCGGGGCTTGTCACTGAAGCTTTCTTT.

The chain couples TRBV11-2 to TRBJ1-2, with TRBD1 matching 8 bases. The germline V gene encodes CDR1 SGHAT and CDR2 FQNNGV. The CDR3 runs 17 residues. The V segment lost 0 bases and the J segment 5 bases; nucleotides outside the gene matches: 11. The CDR3 sequence: CASSLDRWADRGYGYTF. The CDR3 nucleotides read TGTGCCAGCAGCTTAGATCGATGGGCAGACAGGGGATATGGCTACACCTTC.

The chain employs TRBV5-6 and TRBJ1-5; 7 positions agree with TRBD1. Unmatched junction bases numbered 10, after V lost 4 bases and J lost 3 bases. The CDR3 sequence is 16 residues long. Germline values: CDR1 SGHDT, CDR2 YYEEEE. CDR3 region: CASSLKQGLNNQPQHF. CDR3 nucleotides: TGTGCCAGCAGCCTAAAACAGGGGTTAAACAATCAGCCCCAGCATTTT. The full variable domain, rest sourced from reference TRBV5-6 and TRBJ1-5, is DAGVTQSPTHLIKTRGQQVTLRCSPKSGHDTVSWYQQALGQGPQFIFQYYEEEERQRGNFPDRFSGHQFPNYSSELNVNALLLGDSALYLCASSLKQGLNNQPQHFGDGTRLSIL.

V gene TRBV3-1 (or the pseudogene TRBV3-2) combines with J gene TRBJ2-1, with 9 bases matching TRBD2. The CDR3 is made up of 16 amino acids. Trimming cost V 0 bases and J 8 bases; bases outside gene matches: 8. The germline CDR1 and CDR2 sequences are LGHDT and YNNKEL (reference sequence). CDR3 bases: TGTGCCAGCAGCCAAGATCCGGGTAGCGGGGGATATGAGCAGTTCTTC. Its translation is CASSQDPGSGGYEQFF.

This clone came up once. The rearrangement links TRBV18 to TRBJ1-2, with 10 positions matching TRBD1. J was trimmed by 4 bases and V by 6 bases; bases with no gene match: 8. Germline V CDR1 and CDR2: KGHSH, LQKENI. The CDR3 spans 15 residues. The CDR3 spells CASSQTGTGVYGYTF. CDR3 sequence (DNA): TGTGCCAGCTCTCAAACCGGGACAGGGGTCTATGGCTACACCTTC.